These T cell receptor beta chains were read from a single sample in a study of vaccination and CD4 T cells after COVID-19. Their antigens remain unidentified. TCRdb itself ran the PCR reads through MiXCR, one entry per CDR3 protein. Seen here are approximately 5,400 distinct CDR3 sequences, 41% observed once, and the top ten hold 25% to 35%. Sequencing input: CD4+ T cells from blood, cultured in vitro. The receptors were sampled from a human donor in good health. CDR3s include the opening cysteine and the closing phenylalanine or tryptophan. A D gene is named only where the DNA matches it firmly. Not every row has a clone size; where given, it reads once, few, many or a size class.

V	J	D	size	CDR3	DNA
TRBV10-1	TRBJ1-2	NA	few	CASSDLRGRSSGYTF	TGCGCCAGCAGTGACTTACGGGGGCGAAGTTCTGGCTACACCTTC
TRBV20-1	TRBJ1-2	NA	few	CSAFTGNYGYTF	TGCAGTGCTTTCACAGGGAACTATGGCTACACCTTC
TRBV10-2	TRBJ1-6	NA	NA	CASSDRIHSPLHF	TGCGCCAGCAGTGATAGGATCCATTCACCCCTCCACTTT
TRBV7-6	TRBJ2-1	TRBD1	NA	CASSLAGGIYNEQFF	TGTGCCAGCAGCTTAGCAGGGGGCATTTACAATGAGCAGTTCTTC
TRBV19	TRBJ2-2	TRBD1	NA	CASSDQGANTGELFF	TGTGCCAGTAGTGATCAGGGGGCGAACACCGGGGAGCTGTTTTTT
TRBV7-8	TRBJ1-2	NA	few	CASNPGRDILNYGYTF	TGTGCCAGCAACCCCGGCCGGGACATCCTTAACTATGGCTACACCTTC
TRBV27	TRBJ2-2	NA	few	CASTTLPFPPQGRGELFF	TGTGCCAGCACCACCCTGCCCTTTCCCCCTCAGGGTAGAGGGGAGCTGTTTTTT
TRBV6-2/TRBV6-3	TRBJ2-2	NA	NA	CASSYPSRSNTGELFF	TGTGCCAGCAGTTACCCCTCCCGGAGTAACACCGGGGAGCTGTTTTTT
TRBV5-4	TRBJ2-7	TRBD2	NA	CASRVGLADTYEQYF	TGTGCCAGCAGAGTGGGGCTAGCGGACACCTACGAGCAGTACTTC
TRBV7-2	TRBJ2-5	TRBD2	NA	CASSASGPQETQYF	TGTGCCAGCAGCGCTAGCGGGCCCCAAGAGACCCAGTACTTC
TRBV7-6	TRBJ1-1	TRBD1	few	CASSLESGTGLMNTEAFF	TGTGCCAGCAGCTTAGAATCGGGGACAGGACTCATGAACACTGAAGCTTTCTTT